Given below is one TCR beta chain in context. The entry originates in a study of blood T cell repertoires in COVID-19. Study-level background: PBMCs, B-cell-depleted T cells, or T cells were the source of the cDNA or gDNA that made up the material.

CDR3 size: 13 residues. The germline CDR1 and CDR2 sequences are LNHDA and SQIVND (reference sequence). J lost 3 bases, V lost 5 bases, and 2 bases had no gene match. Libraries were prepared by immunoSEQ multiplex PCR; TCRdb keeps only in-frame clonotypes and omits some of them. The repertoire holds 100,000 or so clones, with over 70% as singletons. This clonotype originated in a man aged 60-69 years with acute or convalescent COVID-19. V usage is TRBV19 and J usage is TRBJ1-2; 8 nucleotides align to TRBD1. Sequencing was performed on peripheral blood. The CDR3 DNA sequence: TGTGCCAGTAGTCCGACAGGGGACTATGGCTACACCTTC. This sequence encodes CASSPTGDYGYTF.